This is a list of T cell receptor beta chains from one sample in a study of T cells in Graves' hyperthyroidism and ophthalmopathy. TCRdb reprocessed the multiplex PCR reads with MiXCR, giving one entry per CDR3 protein. The sample consists of about 320,000 distinct CDR3 sequences, around 16% of them appearing once. Material: blood. These receptor sequences come from a man younger than 45 with Graves' hyperthyroidism. Both conserved end residues are part of each CDR3. The D gene is left open where the match is weak. The size of a clone is reported for some rows only, either as once, few or many, or as a class for expanded clones.

-	14	-	TRBV5-6	TRBJ2-1	CASSFEDSPNEQFF	TGTGCCAGCAGCTTCGAGGACAGCCCAAATGAGCAGTTCTTC
-	11	many	TRBV5-1	TRBJ1-1	CASSLDREAFF	TGCGCCAGCAGCTTGGACAGAGAAGCTTTCTTT
-	13	-	TRBV29-1	TRBJ1-4	CSVVSRWNEKLFF	TGCAGCGTTGTGTCGCGGTGGAATGAAAAACTGTTTTTT
-	14	-	TRBV7-3	TRBJ2-1	CASSPTPGTIGQFF	TGTGCCAGCAGCCCCACCCCCGGGACAATCGGGCAGTTCTTC
TRBD2	13	few	TRBV15	TRBJ2-5	CATSGIAGETQYF	TGTGCCACCAGCGGGATAGCGGGAGAGACCCAGTACTTC
TRBD1	15	-	TRBV4-1	TRBJ2-7	CASSQEDRPSYEQYF	TGCGCCAGCAGCCAAGAGGACAGGCCGAGCTACGAGCAGTACTTC
TRBD1	13	few	TRBV6-2/TRBV6-3	TRBJ1-2	CASSYRQGYGYTF	TGTGCCAGCAGTTACCGACAGGGCTATGGCTACACCTTC
TRBD2	14	-	TRBV20-1	TRBJ2-7	CSARRLADTYEQYF	TGCAGTGCTAGAAGACTAGCGGATACCTACGAGCAGTACTTC
TRBD2	16	few	TRBV12-3/TRBV12-4	TRBJ2-5	CASSGPQLADQETQYF	TGTGCCAGCAGTGGCCCTCAACTAGCGGACCAAGAGACCCAGTACTTC
-	15	many	TRBV7-2	TRBJ2-7	CASSHKARSTYEQYF	TGTGCCAGCAGTCATAAGGCGCGGTCTACTTACGAGCAGTACTTC
-	14	-	TRBV7-9	TRBJ2-7	CASSLSFGGHEQYF	TGTGCCAGCAGCTTAAGCTTCGGGGGACACGAGCAGTACTTC
-	14	few	TRBV6-1	TRBJ2-5	CASGGTAVQETQYF	TGTGCCAGCGGAGGGACAGCCGTACAAGAGACCCAGTACTTC
-	12	many	TRBV2	TRBJ2-1	CASSSPMSEQFF	TGTGCCAGCAGTTCCCCGATGAGTGAGCAGTTCTTC
-	13	many	TRBV20-1	TRBJ2-7	CSASLQPGYEQYF	TGCAGTGCTAGTCTCCAGCCGGGCTACGAGCAGTACTTC
-	12	-	TRBV7-6	TRBJ2-2	CASGTSTGELFF	TGTGCCAGCGGTACTAGTACCGGGGAGCTGTTTTTT
TRBD1	14	-	TRBV19	TRBJ2-2	CATSGTVNTGELFF	TGTGCCACCTCCGGGACAGTGAACACCGGGGAGCTGTTTTTT